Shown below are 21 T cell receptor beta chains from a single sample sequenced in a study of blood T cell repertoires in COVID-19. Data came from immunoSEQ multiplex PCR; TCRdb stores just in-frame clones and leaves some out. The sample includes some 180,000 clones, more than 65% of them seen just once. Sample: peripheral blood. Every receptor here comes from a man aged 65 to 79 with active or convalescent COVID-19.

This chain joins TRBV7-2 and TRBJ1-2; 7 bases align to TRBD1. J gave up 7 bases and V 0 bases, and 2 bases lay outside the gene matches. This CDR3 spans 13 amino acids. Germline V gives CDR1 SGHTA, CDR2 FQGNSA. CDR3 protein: CASSLAGGSGYTF. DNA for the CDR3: TGTGCCAGCAGCTTAGCAGGGGGCTCTGGCTACACCTTC.

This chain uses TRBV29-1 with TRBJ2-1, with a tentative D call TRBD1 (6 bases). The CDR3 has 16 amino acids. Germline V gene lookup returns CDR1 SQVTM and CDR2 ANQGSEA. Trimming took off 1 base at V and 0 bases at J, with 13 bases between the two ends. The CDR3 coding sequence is TGCAGCGTTGAAGTCGGGACACATGTCTCCTACAATGAGCAGTTCTTC. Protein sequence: CSVEVGTHVSYNEQFF.

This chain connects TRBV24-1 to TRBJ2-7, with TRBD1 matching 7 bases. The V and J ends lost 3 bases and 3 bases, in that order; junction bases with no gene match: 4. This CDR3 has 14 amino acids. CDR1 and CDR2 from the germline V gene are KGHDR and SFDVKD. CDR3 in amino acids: CATSDGDRIYEQYF. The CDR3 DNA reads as TGTGCCACCAGTGATGGGGACAGAATCTACGAGCAGTACTTC.

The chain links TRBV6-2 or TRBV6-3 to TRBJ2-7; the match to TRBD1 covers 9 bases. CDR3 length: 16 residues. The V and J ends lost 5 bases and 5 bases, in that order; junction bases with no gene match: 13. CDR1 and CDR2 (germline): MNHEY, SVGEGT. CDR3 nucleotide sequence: TGTGCCAGCAGTCGTACCCCACCCGGGACAGGGAACGAGCAGTACTTC. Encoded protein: CASSRTPPGTGNEQYF.

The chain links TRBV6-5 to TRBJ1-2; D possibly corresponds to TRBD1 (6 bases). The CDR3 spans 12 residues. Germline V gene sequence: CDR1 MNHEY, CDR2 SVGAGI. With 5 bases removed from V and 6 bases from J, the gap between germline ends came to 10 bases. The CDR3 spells CASSQGTDGYTF. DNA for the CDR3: TGTGCCAGCAGTCAGGGGACGGATGGCTACACCTTC.

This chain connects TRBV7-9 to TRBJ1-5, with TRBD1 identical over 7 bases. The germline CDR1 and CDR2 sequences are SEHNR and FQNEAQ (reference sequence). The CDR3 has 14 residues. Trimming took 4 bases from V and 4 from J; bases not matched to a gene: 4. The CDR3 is CASSSDRLNQPQHF. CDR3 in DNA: TGTGCCAGCAGCTCGGACAGGCTAAATCAGCCCCAGCATTTT.

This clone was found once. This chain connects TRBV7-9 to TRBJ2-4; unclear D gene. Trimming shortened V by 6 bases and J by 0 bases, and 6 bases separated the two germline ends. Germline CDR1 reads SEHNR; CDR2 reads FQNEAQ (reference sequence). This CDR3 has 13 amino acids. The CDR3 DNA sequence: TGTGCCAGCAGGGCAGTAGCCAAAAACATTCAGTACTTC. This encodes CASRAVAKNIQYF.

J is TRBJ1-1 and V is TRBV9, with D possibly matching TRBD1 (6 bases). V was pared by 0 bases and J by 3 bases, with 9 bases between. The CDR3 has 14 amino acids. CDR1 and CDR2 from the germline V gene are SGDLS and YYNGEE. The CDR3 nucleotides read TGTGCCAGCAGCGTAGTGGGGGCGGACACTGAAGCTTTCTTT. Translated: CASSVVGADTEAFF.

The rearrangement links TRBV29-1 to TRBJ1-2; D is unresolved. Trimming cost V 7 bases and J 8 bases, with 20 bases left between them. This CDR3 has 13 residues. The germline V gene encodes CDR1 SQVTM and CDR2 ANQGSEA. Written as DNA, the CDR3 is TGCAGCGCCCACCTCACGGGCCGGGAAGGCTACACCTTC. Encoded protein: CSAHLTGREGYTF.

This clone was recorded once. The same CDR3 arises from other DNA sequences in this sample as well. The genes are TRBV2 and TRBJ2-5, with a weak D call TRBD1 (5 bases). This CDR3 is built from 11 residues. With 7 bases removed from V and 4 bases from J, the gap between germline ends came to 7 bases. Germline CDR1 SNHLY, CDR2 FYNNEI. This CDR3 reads CASTRGETQYF. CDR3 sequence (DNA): TGTGCCAGCACTAGGGGAGAGACCCAGTACTTC.

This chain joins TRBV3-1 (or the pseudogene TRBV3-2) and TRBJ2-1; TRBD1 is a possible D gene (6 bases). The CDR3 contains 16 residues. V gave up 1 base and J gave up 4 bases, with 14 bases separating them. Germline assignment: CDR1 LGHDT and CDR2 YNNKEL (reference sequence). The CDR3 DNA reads TGTGCCAGCAGCCAAGGGATTGGGGGCAGGTACAATGAGCAGTTCTTC. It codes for CASSQGIGGRYNEQFF.

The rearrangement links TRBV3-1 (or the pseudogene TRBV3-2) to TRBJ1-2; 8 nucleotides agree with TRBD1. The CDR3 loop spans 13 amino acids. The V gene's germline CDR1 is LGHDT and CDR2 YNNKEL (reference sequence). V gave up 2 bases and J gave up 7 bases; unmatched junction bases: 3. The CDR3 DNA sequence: TGTGCCAGCAGCCAATGGGACAGGCGTGGCTACACCTTC. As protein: CASSQWDRRGYTF.

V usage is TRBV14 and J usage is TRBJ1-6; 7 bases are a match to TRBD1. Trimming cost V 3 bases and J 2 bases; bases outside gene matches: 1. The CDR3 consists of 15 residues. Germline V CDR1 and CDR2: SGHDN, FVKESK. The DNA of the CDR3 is TGTGCCAGCAGCCACGGGACAGCCTATAATTCACCCCTCCACTTT. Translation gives CASSHGTAYNSPLHF.

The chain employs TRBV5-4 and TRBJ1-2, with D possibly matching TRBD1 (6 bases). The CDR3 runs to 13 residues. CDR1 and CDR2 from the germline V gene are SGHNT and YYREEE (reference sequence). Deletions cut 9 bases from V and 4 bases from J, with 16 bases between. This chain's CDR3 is CATQPGQSYGYTF. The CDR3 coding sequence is TGTGCCACCCAACCAGGACAGTCCTATGGCTACACCTTC.

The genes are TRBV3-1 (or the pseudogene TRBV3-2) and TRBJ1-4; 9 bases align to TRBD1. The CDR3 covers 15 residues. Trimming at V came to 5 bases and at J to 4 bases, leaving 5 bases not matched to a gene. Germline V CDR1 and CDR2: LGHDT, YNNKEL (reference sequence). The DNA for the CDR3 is TGTGCCAGCAGCTTACAGGGGGCAGGTAATGAAAAACTGTTTTTT. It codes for CASSLQGAGNEKLFF.

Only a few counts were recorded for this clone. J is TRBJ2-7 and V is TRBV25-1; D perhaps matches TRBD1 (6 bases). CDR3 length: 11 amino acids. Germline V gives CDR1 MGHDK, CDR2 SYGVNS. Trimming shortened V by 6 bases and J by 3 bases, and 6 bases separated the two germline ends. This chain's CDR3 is CASRQGYEQYF. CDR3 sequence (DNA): TGTGCCAGCAGACAGGGCTACGAGCAGTACTTC.

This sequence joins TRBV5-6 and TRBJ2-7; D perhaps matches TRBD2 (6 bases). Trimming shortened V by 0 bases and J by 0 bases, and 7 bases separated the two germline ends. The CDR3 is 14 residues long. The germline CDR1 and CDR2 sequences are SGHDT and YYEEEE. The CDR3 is CASSLGGDSYEQYF. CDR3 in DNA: TGTGCCAGCAGCTTGGGCGGGGACTCCTACGAGCAGTACTTC.

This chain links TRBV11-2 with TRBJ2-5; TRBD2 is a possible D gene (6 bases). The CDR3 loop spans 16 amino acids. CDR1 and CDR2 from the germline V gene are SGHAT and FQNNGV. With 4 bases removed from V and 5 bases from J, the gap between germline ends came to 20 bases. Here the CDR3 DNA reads TGTGCCAGCAGCTCACTCGGGGGTGGGAGAGGGGAGACCCAGTACTTC. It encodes CASSSLGGGRGETQYF.

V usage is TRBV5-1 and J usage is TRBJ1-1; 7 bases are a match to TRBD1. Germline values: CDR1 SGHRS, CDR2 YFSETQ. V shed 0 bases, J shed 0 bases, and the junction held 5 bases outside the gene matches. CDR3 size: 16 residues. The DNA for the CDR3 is TGCGCCAGCAGCTTGGACAGGGGCAGGATGAACACTGAAGCTTTCTTT. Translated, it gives CASSLDRGRMNTEAFF.

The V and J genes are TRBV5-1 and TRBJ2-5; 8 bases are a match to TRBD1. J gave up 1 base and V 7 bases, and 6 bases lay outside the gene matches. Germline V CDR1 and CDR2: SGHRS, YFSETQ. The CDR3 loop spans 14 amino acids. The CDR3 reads CASRLQGAQETQYF. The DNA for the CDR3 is TGCGCCAGCCGCCTTCAGGGGGCCCAAGAGACCCAGTACTTC.

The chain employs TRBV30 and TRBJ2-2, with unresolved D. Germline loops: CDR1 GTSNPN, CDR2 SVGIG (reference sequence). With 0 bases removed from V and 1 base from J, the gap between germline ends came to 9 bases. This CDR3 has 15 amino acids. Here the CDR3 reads CAWSVRQVNTGELFF. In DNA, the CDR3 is TGTGCCTGGAGTGTACGGCAGGTGAACACCGGGGAGCTGTTTTTT.